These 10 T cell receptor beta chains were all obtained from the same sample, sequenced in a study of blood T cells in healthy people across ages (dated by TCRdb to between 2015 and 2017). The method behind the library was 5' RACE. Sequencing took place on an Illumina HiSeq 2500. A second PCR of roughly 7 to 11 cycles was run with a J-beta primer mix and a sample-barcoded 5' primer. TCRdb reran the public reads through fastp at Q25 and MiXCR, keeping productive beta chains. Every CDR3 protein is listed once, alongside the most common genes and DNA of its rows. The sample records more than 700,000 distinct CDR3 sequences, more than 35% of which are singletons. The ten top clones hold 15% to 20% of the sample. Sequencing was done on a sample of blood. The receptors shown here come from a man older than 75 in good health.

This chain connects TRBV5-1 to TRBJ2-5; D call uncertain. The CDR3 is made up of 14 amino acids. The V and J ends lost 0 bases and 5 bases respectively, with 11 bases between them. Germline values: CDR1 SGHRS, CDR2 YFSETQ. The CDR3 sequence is CASSLDMTEETQYF. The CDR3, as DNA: TGCGCCAGCAGCTTGGACATGACGGAGGAGACCCAGTACTTC.

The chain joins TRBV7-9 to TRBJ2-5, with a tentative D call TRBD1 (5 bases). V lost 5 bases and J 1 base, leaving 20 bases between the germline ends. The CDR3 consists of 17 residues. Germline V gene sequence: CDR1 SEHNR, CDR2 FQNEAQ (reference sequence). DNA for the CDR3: TGTGCCAGCAGCCGAGTCTATACAGGCGACTCCCAAGAGACCCAGTACTTC. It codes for CASSRVYTGDSQETQYF.

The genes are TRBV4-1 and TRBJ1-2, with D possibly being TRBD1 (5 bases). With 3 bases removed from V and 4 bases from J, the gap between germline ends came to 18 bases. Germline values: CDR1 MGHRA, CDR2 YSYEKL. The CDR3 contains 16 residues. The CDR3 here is CASSQVGPGTSYGYTF. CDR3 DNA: TGCGCCAGCAGCCAGGTGGGACCGGGTACGAGCTATGGCTACACCTTC.

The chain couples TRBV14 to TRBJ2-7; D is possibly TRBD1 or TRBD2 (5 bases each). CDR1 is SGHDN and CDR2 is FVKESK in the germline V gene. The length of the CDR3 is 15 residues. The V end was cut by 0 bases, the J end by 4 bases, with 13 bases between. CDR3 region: CASSQEEGYSYEQYF. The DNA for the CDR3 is TGTGCCAGCAGCCAAGAAGAGGGGTACTCTTACGAGCAGTACTTC. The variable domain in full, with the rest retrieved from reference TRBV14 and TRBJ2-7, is EAGVTQFPSHSVIEKGQTVTLRCDPISGHDNLYWYRRVMGKEIKFLLHFVKESKQDESGMPNNRFLAERTGGTYSTLKVQPAELEDSGVYFCASSQEEGYSYEQYFGPGTRLTVT.

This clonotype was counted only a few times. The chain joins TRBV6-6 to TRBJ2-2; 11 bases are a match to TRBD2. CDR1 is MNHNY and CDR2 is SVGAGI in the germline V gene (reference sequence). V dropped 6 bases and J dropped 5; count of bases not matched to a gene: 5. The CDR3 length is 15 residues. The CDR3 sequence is CASRHTSGSTGELFF. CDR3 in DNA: TGTGCCAGCAGACATACTAGCGGGAGTACCGGGGAGCTGTTTTTT.

CDR3 in DNA: TGCGCCAGCAGCCCCGGGGGGAGGTACCAAGAGACCCAGTACTTC. Amino acids: CASSPGGRYQETQYF. The chain employs TRBV4-3 and TRBJ2-5; 7 bases are a match to TRBD2. This CDR3 has 15 residues. With V trimmed by 4 bases and J by 0 bases, 5 bases remained unmatched. The germline V gene has CDR1 LGHNA and CDR2 YSLEER.

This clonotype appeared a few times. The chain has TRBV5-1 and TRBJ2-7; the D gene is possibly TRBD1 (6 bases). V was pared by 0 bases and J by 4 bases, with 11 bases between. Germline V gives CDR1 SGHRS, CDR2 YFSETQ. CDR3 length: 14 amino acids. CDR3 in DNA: TGCGCCAGCAGCTTGGACAGGGAGAGGTACGAGCAGTACTTC. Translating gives CASSLDRERYEQYF.

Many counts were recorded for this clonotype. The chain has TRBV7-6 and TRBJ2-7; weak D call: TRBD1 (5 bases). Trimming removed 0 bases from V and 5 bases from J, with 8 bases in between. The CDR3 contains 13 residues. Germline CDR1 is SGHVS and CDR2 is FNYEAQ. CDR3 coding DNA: TGTGCCAGCAGCTTAGCCAGACAGCACGAGCAGTACTTC. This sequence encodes CASSLARQHEQYF.

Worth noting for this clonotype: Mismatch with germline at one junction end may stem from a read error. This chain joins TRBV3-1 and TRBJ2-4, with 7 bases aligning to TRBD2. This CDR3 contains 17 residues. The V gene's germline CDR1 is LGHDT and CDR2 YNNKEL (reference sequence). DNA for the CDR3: TGTGCCAGCAGCCACTCGGATACTAGACTAGCCAAAAACATTCGGTACTTC. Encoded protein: CASSHSDTRLAKNIRYF.

CDR3 DNA: TGTGCCAGCACCTCTCAAAACAGGGAGAGAGATACGCAGTATTTT. Its protein is CASTSQNRERDTQYF. V usage is TRBV7-9 and J usage is TRBJ2-3, with D possibly matching TRBD1 (6 bases). CDR1 and CDR2 from the germline V gene are SEHNR and FQNEAQ (reference sequence). V lost 7 bases and J 5 bases, leaving 19 bases between the germline ends. This CDR3 comprises 15 residues.